The 2 T cell receptor beta chains given below trace back to one sample, sequenced in a study of graft-versus-host responses after intestinal transplantation. Their antigens remain unidentified. Clones were sequenced by immunoSEQ multiplex PCR, and TCRdb holds only the in-frame ones, with some missing. The sample yields about 94,000 clones, over 75% seen once. This specimen consisted of unstimulated CD8+ T cells sorted from spleen or lymph node cells, obtained before intestinal transplant. All receptors derive from a human donor who received an intestinal transplant.

V is TRBV27 and J is TRBJ2-7, with D perhaps TRBD2 (6 bases). The germline V gene has CDR1 MNHEY and CDR2 SMNVEV (reference sequence). Trimming left V 10 bases short and J 0 bases short, with 22 bases between. This CDR3 spans 16 amino acids. The CDR3 DNA reads TGTGCCATCCCGTCTGGGGAGGAGGGGAGCTCCTACGAGCAGTACTTC. It codes for CAIPSGEEGSSYEQYF.

The chain carries TRBV9 and TRBJ1-5; TRBD1 agrees at 8 bases. This CDR3 has 14 amino acids. CDR1 SGDLS and CDR2 YYNGEE come from the germline V gene. V was pared by 9 bases and J by 2 bases, with 7 bases of the junction left unmatched. For the CDR3, the DNA is TGTGCCACCTCAGGGGGCGCGGGCAATCAGCCCCAGCATTTT. As protein: CATSGGAGNQPQHF.